One TCR beta chain is described in this entry. CDR1 and CDR2 (germline): SGHRS, YFSETQ. The length of the CDR3 is 15 residues. V lost 0 bases and J 11 bases, leaving 15 bases between the germline ends. This sample is part of a study of blood T cell repertoires in COVID-19. Study background: Sources were T cells, B-cell-depleted T cells, or PBMCs; the material itself was cDNA or gDNA.

TCRdb's copy holds only in-frame clones and misses some; the assay was immunoSEQ multiplex PCR. In the table there are some 160,000 clones, approximately 82% of which are singletons. The clonotype comes from a man between 65 and 85 years old who had recovered from COVID-19. The source material was peripheral blood. The V call is TRBV5-1, the J call TRBJ1-6; D not resolved. CDR3 sequence: CASSLDTQLTPPLHF. The CDR3 DNA reads TGCGCCAGCAGCTTGGACACACAGCTGACACCACCCCTCCACTTT.